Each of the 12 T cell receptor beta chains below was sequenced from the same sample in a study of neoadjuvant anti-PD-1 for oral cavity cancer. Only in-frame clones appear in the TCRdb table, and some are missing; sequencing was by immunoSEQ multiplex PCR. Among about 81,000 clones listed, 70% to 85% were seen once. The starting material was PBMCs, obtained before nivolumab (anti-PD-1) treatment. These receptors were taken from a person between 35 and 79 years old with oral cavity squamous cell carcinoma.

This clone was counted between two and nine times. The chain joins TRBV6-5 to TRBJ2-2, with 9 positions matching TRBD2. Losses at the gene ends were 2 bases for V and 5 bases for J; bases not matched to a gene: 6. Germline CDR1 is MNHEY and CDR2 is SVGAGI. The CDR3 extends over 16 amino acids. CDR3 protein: CASSYIWTSETGELFF. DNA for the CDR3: TGTGCCAGCAGTTACATCTGGACTAGCGAGACCGGGGAGCTGTTTTTT.

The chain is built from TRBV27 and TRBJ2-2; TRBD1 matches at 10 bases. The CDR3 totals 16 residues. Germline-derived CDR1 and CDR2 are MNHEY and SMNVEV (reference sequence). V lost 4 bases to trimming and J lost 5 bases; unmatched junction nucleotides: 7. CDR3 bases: TGTGCCAGCAGTTCGGGACAGGGGTTTGGAACCGGGGAGCTGTTTTTT. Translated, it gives CASSSGQGFGTGELFF.

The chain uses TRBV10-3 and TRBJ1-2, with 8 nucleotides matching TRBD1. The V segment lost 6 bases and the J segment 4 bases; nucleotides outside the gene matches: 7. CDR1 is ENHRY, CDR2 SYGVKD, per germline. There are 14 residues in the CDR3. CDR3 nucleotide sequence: TGTGCCATCAGCCCGGGACAGGATTTCTATGGCTACACCTTC. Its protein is CAISPGQDFYGYTF.

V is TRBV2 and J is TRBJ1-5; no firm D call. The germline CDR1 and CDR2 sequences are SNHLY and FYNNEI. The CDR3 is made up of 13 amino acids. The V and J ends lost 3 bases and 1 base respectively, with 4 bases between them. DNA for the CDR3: TGTGCCAGCAGTGACGACAGCAATCAGCCCCAGCATTTT. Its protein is CASSDDSNQPQHF.

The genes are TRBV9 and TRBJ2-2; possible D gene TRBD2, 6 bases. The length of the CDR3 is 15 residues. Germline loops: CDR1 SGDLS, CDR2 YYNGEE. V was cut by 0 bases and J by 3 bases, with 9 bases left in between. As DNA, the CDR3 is TGTGCCAGCAGCGTAGGCGGGGAGGACACCGGGGAGCTGTTTTTT. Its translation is CASSVGGEDTGELFF.

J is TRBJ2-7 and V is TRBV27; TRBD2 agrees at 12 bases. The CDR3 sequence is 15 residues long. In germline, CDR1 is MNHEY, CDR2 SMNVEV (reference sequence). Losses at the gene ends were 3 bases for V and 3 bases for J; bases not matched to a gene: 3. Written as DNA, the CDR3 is TGTGCCAGCAGTTTGACTAGCGGGAGCGGCTACGAGCAGTACTTC. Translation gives CASSLTSGSGYEQYF.

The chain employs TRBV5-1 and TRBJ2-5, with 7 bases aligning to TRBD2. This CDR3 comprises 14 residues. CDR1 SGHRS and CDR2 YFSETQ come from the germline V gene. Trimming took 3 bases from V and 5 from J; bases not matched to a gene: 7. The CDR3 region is CASSSSGGGETQYF. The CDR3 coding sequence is TGCGCCAGCAGCTCCTCGGGAGGCGGTGAGACCCAGTACTTC.

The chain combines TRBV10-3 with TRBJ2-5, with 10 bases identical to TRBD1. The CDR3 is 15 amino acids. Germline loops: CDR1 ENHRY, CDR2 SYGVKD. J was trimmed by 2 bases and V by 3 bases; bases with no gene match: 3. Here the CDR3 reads CAISERQGAQETQYF. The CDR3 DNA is TGTGCCATCAGTGAACGACAGGGGGCTCAAGAGACCCAGTACTTC.

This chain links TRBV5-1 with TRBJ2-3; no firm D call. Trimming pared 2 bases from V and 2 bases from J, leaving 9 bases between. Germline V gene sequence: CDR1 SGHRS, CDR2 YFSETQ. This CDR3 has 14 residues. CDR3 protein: CASSFLTSTDTQYF. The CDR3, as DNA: TGCGCCAGCAGCTTCCTTACGTCCACAGATACGCAGTATTTT. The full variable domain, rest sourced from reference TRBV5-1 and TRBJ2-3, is KAGVTQTPRYLIKTRGQQVTLSCSPISGHRSVSWYQQTPGQGLQFLFEYFSETQRNKGNFPGRFSGRQFSNSRSEMNVSTLELGDSALYLCASSFLTSTDTQYFGPGTRLTVL.

This chain's CDR3 is CASSLATDEQYF. The CDR3 nucleotides are TGCGCCAGCAGCTTAGCTACCGACGAGCAGTACTTC. This rearrangement joins TRBV5-1 to TRBJ2-7, with D unresolved. The length of the CDR3 is 12 residues. Germline-derived CDR1 and CDR2 are SGHRS and YFSETQ. V lost 2 bases and J 5 bases, leaving 8 bases between the germline ends.

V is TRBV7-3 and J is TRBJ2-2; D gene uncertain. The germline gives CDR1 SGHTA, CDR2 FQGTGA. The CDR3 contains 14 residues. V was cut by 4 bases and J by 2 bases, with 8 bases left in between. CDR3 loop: CASSYNINTGELFF. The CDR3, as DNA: TGTGCCAGCAGCTACAATATTAACACCGGGGAGCTGTTTTTT.

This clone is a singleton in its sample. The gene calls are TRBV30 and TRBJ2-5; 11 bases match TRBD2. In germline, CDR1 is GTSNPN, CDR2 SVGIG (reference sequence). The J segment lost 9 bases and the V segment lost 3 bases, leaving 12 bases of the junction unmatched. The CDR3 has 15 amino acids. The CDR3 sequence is CAWRGGLAESAAQYF. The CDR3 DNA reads TGTGCCTGGAGGGGGGGACTAGCGGAGTCTGCGGCCCAGTACTTC.